This T cell receptor beta chain was captured in a study of shared clonotypes between healthy human individuals. The wider study: Participating donors consisted of two women and a few men aged 18 to 49. A donor's plate count was three for CD4 naive and three for CD4 memory; CD8 naive had two and CD8 memory one. Findings and caveats of the study: Despite large depth, sorted-subset datasets appeared incompletely sequenced.

In the naive CD8 group, cells lacked CD45RO and were positively selected for CCR7, so terminally differentiated effector memory CD45RA+ cells were left out. To note about this clone: What it recognizes is unknown. A read error is likely here: a far larger clone is one base away. This sample includes further DNA sequences coding for the same CDR3.

The V gene lost 0 bases and the J gene lost 2 bases, with 1 base spanning the gap. This CDR3 comprises 12 residues. Germline V gene sequence: CDR1 MNHNY, CDR2 SVGAGI (reference sequence). The repertoire was sequenced with immunoSEQ multiplex PCR; TCRdb's copy has only in-frame clones and lacks some. The sample has almost 700,000 clones; 92% are singletons. This rearrangement joins TRBV6-6 to TRBJ1-1; no firm D call. The sequencing input was naive CD8+ T cells sorted from blood. This sequence was found in a man aged 25 to 40 in good health. DNA of the CDR3: TGTGCCAGCAGTTACTCTAACACTGAAGCTTTCTTT. Protein product: CASSYSNTEAFF.